The clone carrying this T cell receptor (beta chain) was found many times. RNA transcripts were the template for amplifying TCR beta CDR3 regions. RT-PCR in the first round (using the HTBI primer set) targeted the TCR CDR3. One entry per CDR3 protein results from TCRdb running MiXCR on the multiplex PCR reads. Of about 270,000 distinct CDR3 sequences listed, roughly 22% are singletons. These data come from a study of T cells in Graves' hyperthyroidism and ophthalmopathy. Study in general: Staff took peripheral blood when the initial diagnosis was made, before any treatment began.

The sequencing sample was made of blood. The sequence was collected from a woman in her thirties or forties with Graves' ophthalmopathy.

The CDR3 region has the DNA TGTGCCTGGGACACCGGGACAGGGATCTACGAGCAGTACTTC. Translation: CAWDTGTGIYEQYF. The chain has TRBV30 and TRBJ2-7; 9 nucleotides agree with TRBD1. The CDR3 runs 14 residues. Germline-derived CDR1 and CDR2 are GTSNPN and SVGIG (reference sequence). V shed 5 bases, J shed 3 bases, and the junction held 8 bases outside the gene matches.